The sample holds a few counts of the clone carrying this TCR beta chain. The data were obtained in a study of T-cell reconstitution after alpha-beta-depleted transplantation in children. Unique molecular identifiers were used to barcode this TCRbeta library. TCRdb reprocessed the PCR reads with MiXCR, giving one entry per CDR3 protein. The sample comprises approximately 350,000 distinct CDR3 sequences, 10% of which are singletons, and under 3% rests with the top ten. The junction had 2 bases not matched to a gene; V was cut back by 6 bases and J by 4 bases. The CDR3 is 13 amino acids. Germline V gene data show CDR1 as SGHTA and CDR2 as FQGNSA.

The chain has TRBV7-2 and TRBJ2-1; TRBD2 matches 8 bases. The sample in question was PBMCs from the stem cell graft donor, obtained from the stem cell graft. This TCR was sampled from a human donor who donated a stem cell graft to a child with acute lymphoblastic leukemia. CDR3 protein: CASRVAGYNEQFF. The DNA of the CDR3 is TGTGCCAGCAGAGTAGCGGGGTACAATGAGCAGTTCTTC.